These 32 T cell receptor beta chains share one sample of origin, sequenced in a study of PD-1 blockade in classical Hodgkin lymphoma. Time point of the sample: cycle 4 day 1 (C4D1), after 5 to 7 weeks of nivolumab. All trial patients relapsed after autologous stem cell transplantation. The data were produced by immunoSEQ multiplex PCR, yet TCRdb's version contains in-frame clones alone and is incomplete. The table records 13,000 or so clones, roughly 80% of them present only once. The specimen was peripheral blood mononuclear cells (PBMCs), collected before the fourth cycle of nivolumab. The receptor source for this set is a human donor with classical Hodgkin lymphoma.

This clone was found a few times. The DNA for the CDR3 is TGTGCCAGCAGCTCCTTCACAGATACGCAGTATTTT. Translation: CASSSFTDTQYF. The chain uses TRBV11-2 and TRBJ2-3; no clear D gene. Trimming shortened V by 4 bases and J by 2 bases, and 4 bases separated the two germline ends. The CDR3 extends over 12 amino acids. Germline lookup yields CDR1 SGHAT and CDR2 FQNNGV.

This rearrangement joins TRBV6-1 to TRBJ2-7; tentatively, D is TRBD1 (5 bases). Trimming took off 8 bases at V and 2 bases at J, with 16 bases between the two ends. In germline, CDR1 is MNHNS, CDR2 SASEGT. The CDR3 is 14 residues long. CDR3 region: CASQWVVGPYEQYF. The CDR3 DNA is TGTGCCAGCCAGTGGGTGGTGGGGCCCTACGAGCAGTACTTC.

The chain recombines TRBV4-2 with TRBJ2-1; 10 bases fit TRBD2. The J segment lost 0 bases and the V segment lost 0 bases, leaving 8 bases of the junction unmatched. The length of the CDR3 is 19 residues. CDR1 LGHNA and CDR2 YNFKEQ come from the germline V gene. The CDR3 loop reads CASSQDRASGGNSYNEQFF. The CDR3 DNA follows: TGTGCCAGCAGCCAAGATAGGGCTAGCGGGGGCAACTCCTACAATGAGCAGTTCTTC.

This clone was observed a few times. The rearrangement uses TRBV19 and TRBJ1-5; the D gene is possibly TRBD1 (5 bases). V was clipped by 9 bases and J by 7 bases, with 16 bases between them. The CDR3 consists of 13 residues. CDR1 is LNHDA and CDR2 is SQIVND in the germline V gene (reference sequence). This CDR3 is CASRSGLSQPQHF. In nucleotides, the CDR3 is TGTGCCAGCAGATCAGGGTTAAGCCAGCCCCAGCATTTT.

The chain couples TRBV6-1 to TRBJ2-1; D is unresolved. Trimming took 8 bases from V and 7 from J, leaving 18 bases between them. The CDR3 consists of 14 residues. Per the germline V gene, CDR1 is MNHNS and CDR2 is SASEGT. Here the CDR3 DNA reads TGTGCCAGCCTGGGCCCCGCCTTCCAAAATGAGCAGTTCTTC. This translates into CASLGPAFQNEQFF.

The rearrangement uses TRBV2 and TRBJ2-3; TRBD2 matches 12 bases. Trimming cost V 2 bases and J 4 bases; bases outside gene matches: 4. This CDR3 region has 16 residues. Germline CDR1 is SNHLY and CDR2 is FYNNEI. The CDR3 bases are TGTGCCAGCAGTGAATATCCTAGCGGGGGGGCAGATACGCAGTATTTT. Protein sequence: CASSEYPSGGADTQYF.

The chain carries TRBV4-3 and TRBJ2-3; tentatively, D is TRBD2 (6 bases). This CDR3 region has 14 residues. The ends were cut back, 1 base at V and 1 base at J, with 6 bases in the middle. Germline V gene sequence: CDR1 LGHNA, CDR2 YSLEER. The CDR3 reads CASSQGGGTDTQYF. The DNA for the CDR3 is TGCGCCAGCAGCCAAGGCGGGGGCACAGATACGCAGTATTTT.

This clone was detected once. The chain joins TRBV19 to TRBJ2-7; 14 bases are a match to TRBD2. The germline gives CDR1 LNHDA, CDR2 SQIVND (reference sequence). V gave up 5 bases and J gave up 6 bases; unmatched junction bases: 12. The CDR3 extends over 17 amino acids. CDR3 in DNA: TGTGCCAGTAGTCCCCGGGGGACTAGCGGGGGCCTCCGCGAGCAGTACTTC. Its protein is CASSPRGTSGGLREQYF.

The V call is TRBV7-9, the J call TRBJ1-6; D is uncertain. The CDR3 contains 16 residues. Trimming removed 3 bases from V and 2 bases from J, with 11 bases in between. The germline CDR1 and CDR2 sequences are SEHNR and FQNEAQ (reference sequence). The DNA for the CDR3 is TGTGCCAGCAGCTTGACGGACCTGGCCTATAATTCACCCCTCCACTTT. Its protein product is CASSLTDLAYNSPLHF.

The V gene is TRBV7-2, the J gene TRBJ1-2; no clear D. The CDR3 is 13 amino acids. V was shortened by 4 bases and J by 6 bases, with 12 bases between the two germline ends. The germline V gene encodes CDR1 SGHTA and CDR2 FQGNSA. CDR3 amino acids: CASSSSGVDGYTF. For the CDR3, the DNA is TGTGCCAGCAGCTCTAGCGGTGTCGATGGCTACACCTTC. The whole variable domain, filled in from reference TRBV7-2 and TRBJ1-2, reads GAGVSQSPSNKVTEKGKDVELRCDPISGHTALYWYRQSLGQGLEFLIYFQGNSAPDKSGLPSDRFSAERTGGSVSTLTIQRTQQEDSAVYLCASSSSGVDGYTFGSGTRLTVV.

This chain links TRBV18 with TRBJ1-5; D is ambiguous. Per the germline V gene, CDR1 is KGHSH and CDR2 is LQKENI. There are 14 residues in the CDR3. V lost 5 bases, J lost 8 bases, and 16 bases lay in between. CDR3 amino acids: CASSTSQAREPQHF. CDR3 DNA sequence: TGTGCCAGCTCAACCAGCCAGGCTAGGGAGCCCCAGCATTTT. Filled out from reference TRBV18 and TRBJ1-5, the complete variable domain reads NAGVMQNPRHLVRRRGQEARLRCSPMKGHSHVYWYRQLPEEGLKFMVYLQKENIIDESGMPKERFSAEFPKEGPSILRIQQVVRGDSAAYFCASSTSQAREPQHFGDGTRLSIL.

The chain combines TRBV11-2 with TRBJ1-1; D possibly corresponds to TRBD1 (5 bases). Germline CDR1 reads SGHAT; CDR2 reads FQNNGV. The V and J ends lost 5 bases and 1 base respectively, with 11 bases between them. The CDR3 has 14 residues. CDR3 sequence (DNA): TGTGCCAGCAGCGGGGGACGGGGGAACACTGAAGCTTTCTTT. Residues: CASSGGRGNTEAFF.

The chain links TRBV4-1 to TRBJ1-2; D ambiguous. Deletions cut 1 base from V and 5 bases from J, with 17 bases between. Germline V gene sequence: CDR1 MGHRA, CDR2 YSYEKL. The CDR3 runs to 16 residues. The CDR3 loop is CASSQGEDEEGYGYTF. As DNA, the CDR3 is TGCGCCAGCAGCCAAGGAGAGGACGAGGAAGGTTATGGCTACACCTTC.

The chain has TRBV28 and TRBJ2-7; TRBD2 matches at 7 bases. Germline assignment: CDR1 MDHEN and CDR2 SYDVKM. V gave up 8 bases and J gave up 8 bases; unmatched junction bases: 21. This CDR3 contains 16 residues. CDR3 loop: CASRRTRLGGVRKQYF. CDR3 in DNA: TGTGCCAGCCGCCGGACTAGGCTTGGTGGGGTACGAAAGCAGTACTTC.

The rearrangement uses TRBV4-1 and TRBJ2-5, with D tentatively TRBD1 or TRBD2 (5 bases each). The germline V and J ends were trimmed by 3 bases and 0 bases, with 17 bases remaining between them. CDR1 MGHRA and CDR2 YSYEKL come from the germline V gene. The CDR3 sequence is 17 residues long. CDR3 loop: CASSQPRAGRNQETQYF. In DNA form, the CDR3 reads TGCGCCAGCAGCCAGCCGCGGGCAGGGCGGAACCAAGAGACCCAGTACTTC.

The chain links TRBV28 to TRBJ1-1; D is unresolved. Germline CDR1 is MDHEN and CDR2 is SYDVKM. The CDR3 has 11 amino acids. Between the trimmed V and J ends, which lost 3 bases and 8 bases, there was a span of 7 bases. Here the CDR3 DNA reads TGTGCCAGCAGTTTGGTGGGGGAAGCTTTCTTT. Protein product: CASSLVGEAFF.

This chain joins TRBV18 and TRBJ1-4; D unclear. Trimming took 1 base from V and 5 from J, leaving 11 bases between them. This CDR3 has 15 residues. Germline CDR1 KGHSH, CDR2 LQKENI. Written as DNA, the CDR3 is TGTGCCAGCTCACCACGGCTCCAGCCCAATGAAAAACTGTTTTTT. It encodes CASSPRLQPNEKLFF.

This chain links TRBV5-5 with TRBJ2-7, with D maybe TRBD1 (6 bases). Germline V lookup: CDR1 SGHKS, CDR2 YYEKEE (reference sequence). The CDR3 spans 14 residues. V was clipped by 3 bases and J by 2 bases, with 12 bases between them. CDR3: CASSWKDSPYEQYF. The CDR3 DNA reads TGTGCCAGCAGCTGGAAGGACAGCCCCTACGAGCAGTACTTC.

The chain carries TRBV7-3 and TRBJ2-2; D might be TRBD2 (6 bases). V was cut by 5 bases and J by 0 bases, with 13 bases left in between. Germline CDR1 reads SGHTA; CDR2 reads FQGTGA. The CDR3 is 16 residues long. The CDR3 nucleotides are TGTGCCAGCAGCCCCAAGGGACTCGCGAACACCGGGGAGCTGTTTTTT. Translated, it gives CASSPKGLANTGELFF.

The V and J genes are TRBV4-1 and TRBJ1-2; D remains unclear. The germline gives CDR1 MGHRA, CDR2 YSYEKL. This CDR3 is 13 amino acids long. With 1 base removed from V and 6 bases from J, the gap between germline ends came to 9 bases. CDR3 in DNA: TGCGCCAGCAGCCAAGTAGGAGGAGATGGCTACACCTTC. It encodes CASSQVGGDGYTF.

This sequence joins TRBV2 and TRBJ1-2, with D perhaps TRBD1 (5 bases). The germline V gene encodes CDR1 SNHLY and CDR2 FYNNEI. Trimming stripped 8 bases from V and 1 base from J, with 14 bases between. This CDR3 is built from 14 residues. In nucleotides, the CDR3 is TGTGCCAGCCTCGCGGGGCCACTTAACTATGGCTACACCTTC. Protein product: CASLAGPLNYGYTF. Combining the CDR3 with reference TRBV2 and TRBJ1-2 gives the whole variable domain EPEVTQTPSHQVTQMGQEVILRCVPISNHLYFYWYRQILGQKVEFLVSFYNNEISEKSEIFDDQFSVERPDGSNFTLKIRSTKLEDSAMYFCASLAGPLNYGYTFGSGTRLTVV.

V is TRBV7-2 and J is TRBJ1-6; D possibly corresponds to TRBD1 (5 bases). The CDR3 covers 16 residues. The V and J ends lost 2 bases and 4 bases respectively, with 12 bases between them. Per germline, CDR1 SGHTA and CDR2 FQGNSA. The CDR3 DNA reads as TGTGCCAGCAGCTTAAGTTCGGGACGGTATAATTCACCCCTCCACTTT. Its translation: CASSLSSGRYNSPLHF. The entire variable domain, with the rest obtained from reference TRBV7-2 and TRBJ1-6, is as follows: GAGVSQSPSNKVTEKGKDVELRCDPISGHTALYWYRQSLGQGLEFLIYFQGNSAPDKSGLPSDRFSAERTGGSVSTLTIQRTQQEDSAVYLCASSLSSGRYNSPLHFGNGTRLTVT.

The chain couples TRBV19 to TRBJ1-2, with a possible D match to TRBD1 (6 bases). The CDR3 is 15 amino acids. The V end was cut by 5 bases, the J end by 0 bases, with 13 bases between. CDR1 is LNHDA, CDR2 SQIVND, per germline (reference sequence). The CDR3 nucleotides read TGTGCCAGTAGTCCAGGACAGCTTACTAACTATGGCTACACCTTC. As protein: CASSPGQLTNYGYTF.

The chain is built from TRBV7-6 and TRBJ1-1; D unresolved. The germline gives CDR1 SGHVS, CDR2 FNYEAQ. The CDR3 runs 14 residues. The germline V and J ends were trimmed by 2 bases and 5 bases, with 12 bases remaining between them. CDR3 in DNA: TGTGCCAGCAGCTTATATTCCTCCGGGACTGAAGCTTTCTTT. Encoded protein: CASSLYSSGTEAFF.

The CDR3, as DNA: TGTGCCAGCAGCCCCCTGCAGGGAGCGAACACCGGGGAGCTGTTTTTT. Translation gives CASSPLQGANTGELFF. The chain recombines TRBV7-2 with TRBJ2-2; D might be TRBD1 or TRBD2, each matching 5 bases. Looked up from germline, CDR1 is SGHTA and CDR2 is FQGNSA. The CDR3 sequence is 16 residues long. Between the trimmed V and J ends, which lost 5 bases and 0 bases, there was a span of 13 bases.

The chain links TRBV11-2 to TRBJ2-2, with D perhaps matching TRBD2 (6 bases). There are 13 residues in the CDR3. V lost 1 base to trimming and J lost 13 bases, with 13 bases between them. CDR1 and CDR2 from the germline V gene are SGHAT and FQNNGV. This chain's CDR3 is CASSLVSGGWLFF. The DNA for the CDR3 is TGTGCCAGCAGCTTAGTTAGCGGCGGATGGCTGTTTTTT.

V and J are TRBV5-5 and TRBJ1-1; 9 positions agree with TRBD1. Germline V gene sequence: CDR1 SGHKS, CDR2 YYEKEE (reference sequence). This CDR3 is 17 amino acids long. J lost 5 bases, V lost 0 bases, and 11 bases had no gene match. The CDR3 DNA follows: TGTGCCAGCAGCTTGGCCGGGACAGGGTCGCGGTCGACTGAAGCTTTCTTT. Its protein product is CASSLAGTGSRSTEAFF.

V and J are TRBV5-5 and TRBJ2-7; D tentatively fits TRBD1 or TRBD2 (5 bases each). V lost 4 bases to trimming and J lost 4 bases, with 18 bases between them. This CDR3 comprises 15 residues. Germline lookup yields CDR1 SGHKS and CDR2 YYEKEE (reference sequence). The chain's CDR3 is CASSPDDRWGYEQYF. For the CDR3, the DNA is TGTGCCAGCAGCCCCGATGATCGGTGGGGGTACGAGCAGTACTTC.

The chain uses TRBV19 and TRBJ2-2; 7 nucleotides agree with TRBD2. The CDR3 has 16 amino acids. Germline values: CDR1 LNHDA, CDR2 SQIVND (reference sequence). J gave up 0 bases and V 7 bases, and 8 bases lay outside the gene matches. In DNA, the CDR3 is TGTGCCAGTAAACTGGGGGGGTTCGCGAACACCGGGGAGCTGTTTTTT. It codes for CASKLGGFANTGELFF.

The sample holds a few counts of this clone. The chain joins TRBV5-5 to TRBJ1-6; 7 nucleotides line up with TRBD1. The V segment lost 0 bases and the J segment 5 bases; nucleotides outside the gene matches: 11. CDR1 is SGHKS and CDR2 is YYEKEE in the germline V gene (reference sequence). The CDR3 runs to 18 residues. The CDR3 is CASSLEAARGTDNSPLHF. Written as DNA, the CDR3 is TGTGCCAGCAGCTTGGAGGCAGCCCGCGGGACAGATAATTCACCCCTCCACTTT.

DNA for the CDR3: TGTGCCAGCAGTTACCGGGACACTGACGAGCAGTACTTC. Translation gives CASSYRDTDEQYF. This chain uses TRBV6-6 with TRBJ2-7; TRBD1 might be the D (6 bases). The germline V gene encodes CDR1 MNHNY and CDR2 SVGAGI (reference sequence). This CDR3 contains 13 residues. The ends were cut back, 2 bases at V and 5 bases at J, with 10 bases in the middle.

The V and J genes are TRBV18 and TRBJ1-4; TRBD1 aligns across 7 bases. CDR1 is KGHSH and CDR2 is LQKENI in the germline V gene. Trimming took 3 bases from V and 6 from J; bases not matched to a gene: 4. The CDR3 covers 14 residues. CDR3 in DNA: TGTGCCAGCTCACCTGGGACAGAAGATGAAAAACTGTTTTTT. Translation gives CASSPGTEDEKLFF.